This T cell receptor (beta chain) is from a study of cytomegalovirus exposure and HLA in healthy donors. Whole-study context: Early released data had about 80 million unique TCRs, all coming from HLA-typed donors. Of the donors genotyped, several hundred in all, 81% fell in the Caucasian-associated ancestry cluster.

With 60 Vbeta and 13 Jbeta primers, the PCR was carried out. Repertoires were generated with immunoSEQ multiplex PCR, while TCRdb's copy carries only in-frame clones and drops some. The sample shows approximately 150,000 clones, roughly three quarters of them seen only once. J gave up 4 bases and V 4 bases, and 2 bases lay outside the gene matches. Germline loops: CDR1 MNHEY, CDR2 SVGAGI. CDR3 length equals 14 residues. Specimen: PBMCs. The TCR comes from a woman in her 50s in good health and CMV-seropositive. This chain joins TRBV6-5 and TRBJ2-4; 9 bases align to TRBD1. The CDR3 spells CASSLTGGKNIQYF. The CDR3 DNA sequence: TGTGCCAGCAGTTTGACAGGGGGGAAAAACATTCAGTACTTC.